The 2 T cell receptor beta chains reported below all come from one sample, sequenced in a study of blood T cell repertoires in COVID-19. Measured with immunoSEQ multiplex PCR; TCRdb has only the in-frame clones, and not every one. Of nearly 200,000 clones in the sample, just under 85% were seen once. Sequencing was performed on peripheral blood. Receptors were obtained from a human donor with acute or convalescent COVID-19. The donor label of this sample is uncertain.

This chain uses TRBV5-1 with TRBJ2-7, with 7 nucleotides matching TRBD1. The CDR3 is made up of 14 amino acids. Trimming at V came to 4 bases and at J to 2 bases, leaving 6 bases not matched to a gene. In germline, CDR1 is SGHRS, CDR2 YFSETQ. The CDR3 is CASSPRTGPYEQYF. The CDR3 DNA reads TGCGCCAGCAGCCCTCGGACAGGACCCTACGAGCAGTACTTC.

This chain uses TRBV4-2 with TRBJ2-5, with TRBD2 matching over 11 bases. Germline V gene lookup returns CDR1 LGHNA and CDR2 YNFKEQ. This CDR3 comprises 16 residues. V was clipped by 8 bases and J by 5 bases; unmatched bases: 13. CDR3 residues: CASAGVAGGPWETQYF. The CDR3 bases are TGTGCCAGCGCCGGGGTAGCGGGAGGGCCATGGGAGACCCAGTACTTC.